This is a list of T cell receptor beta chains from one sample in a study of vaccination and CD4 T cells after COVID-19. A single record per CDR3 protein comes from TCRdb applying MiXCR to the PCR reads. The sample lists just over 20,000 distinct CDR3 sequences; approximately 67% were seen once. These TCRs' antigens remain unknown. Sequences were derived from CD4+ T cells from blood, cultured in vitro, sampled before SARS-CoV-2 vaccination. The receptors shown here come from a human donor who received a COVID-19 vaccine. The CDR3 runs from the conserved cysteine through the conserved F or W. A D gene is named only where the DNA matches it firmly. Not all rows give a size; the values are once, few, many and, for expanded clones, a class.

V: TRBV11-3
size: -
D: -
J: TRBJ2-3
length: 15
DNA: TGTGCCAGCAGCTTAGACAGGGGGGGGACAGATACGCAGTATTTT
CDR3: CASSLDRGGTDTQYF

V: TRBV20-1
size: few
D: TRBD1
J: TRBJ1-6
length: 15
DNA: TGCAGTGCTAGAGATCGGACAGGGTCCAATTCACCCCTCCACTTT
CDR3: CSARDRTGSNSPLHF

V: TRBV6-1
size: -
D: -
J: TRBJ1-2
length: 11
DNA: TGTGCCAGCGGCTGGGGGTATGGCTACACCTTC
CDR3: CASGWGYGYTF

V: TRBV20-1
size: -
D: TRBD2
J: TRBJ2-2
length: 17
DNA: TGCAGTGCTAGAGGAATTAGCGGGGTGGCGAACACCGGGGAGCTGTTTTTT
CDR3: CSARGISGVANTGELFF

V: TRBV20-1
size: few
D: TRBD2
J: TRBJ2-5
length: 16
DNA: TGCAGTGCTACGGGACTAGCGGGGGGTCTGGGAGAGACCCAGTACTTC
CDR3: CSATGLAGGLGETQYF

V: TRBV2
size: -
D: -
J: TRBJ2-5
length: 16
DNA: TGTGCCAGCAGATCCCGGGACAATCTCTTCCAAGAGACCCAGTACTTC
CDR3: CASRSRDNLFQETQYF

V: TRBV20-1
size: -
D: TRBD2
J: TRBJ2-5
length: 17
DNA: TGCAGTGCCGGGGGGGCCGGACTAGCCGCGAAGGCAGAGACCCAGTACTTC
CDR3: CSAGGAGLAAKAETQYF

V: TRBV6-1
size: -
D: -
J: TRBJ2-5
length: 15
DNA: TGTGCCAGCAGCCCAACGACAGGAACGACCGAGACCCAGTACTTC
CDR3: CASSPTTGTTETQYF

V: TRBV2
size: -
D: -
J: TRBJ2-4
length: 15
DNA: TGTGCCAGCAGTGAAACCTTACTAGCCAAAAACATTCAGTACTTC
CDR3: CASSETLLAKNIQYF

V: TRBV6-1
size: -
D: -
J: TRBJ1-2
length: 14
DNA: TGTGCCAGCAGTGAAGCCCTAGGTGCCGCTGGCTACACCTTC
CDR3: CASSEALGAAGYTF

V: TRBV30
size: once
D: TRBD1
J: TRBJ1-6
length: 12
DNA: TGTGCCTGGTGGGACAGAAATTCACCCCTCCACTTT
CDR3: CAWWDRNSPLHF

V: TRBV19
size: -
D: -
J: TRBJ2-3
length: 15
DNA: TGTGCCAGTAGTCCCTACCGGAAGGTCACAGATACGCAGTATTTT
CDR3: CASSPYRKVTDTQYF

V: TRBV24-1
size: -
D: -
J: TRBJ2-2
length: 14
DNA: TGTGCCACCAGTCCCCGGGGGAACACCGGGGAGCTGTTTTTT
CDR3: CATSPRGNTGELFF

V: TRBV25-1
size: once
D: -
J: TRBJ1-2
length: 16
DNA: TGTGCCAGCAGTGAATATAGGGCAGGATACAGCTATGGCTACACCTTC
CDR3: CASSEYRAGYSYGYTF

V: TRBV7-3
size: -
D: TRBD1
J: TRBJ1-2
length: 15
DNA: TGTGCCAGCAGCCCGGGACAGGGGGATAACTATGGCTACACCTTC
CDR3: CASSPGQGDNYGYTF

V: TRBV19
size: -
D: TRBD2
J: TRBJ2-7
length: 13
DNA: TGTGCCAGTAGTATGGCGGGGGTTTACGAGCAGTACTTC
CDR3: CASSMAGVYEQYF

V: TRBV6-1
size: few
D: -
J: TRBJ2-2
length: 14
DNA: TGTGCCAGCATCCGAGGGGCTGGAACCGGGGAGCTGTTTTTT
CDR3: CASIRGAGTGELFF

V: TRBV20-1
size: -
D: -
J: TRBJ2-3
length: 15
DNA: TGCAGTGCCGTGGTAGGAGGGCCTAGCACAGATACGCAGTATTTT
CDR3: CSAVVGGPSTDTQYF

V: TRBV2
size: once
D: TRBD1
J: TRBJ2-5
length: 14
DNA: TGTGCCAGCAGCCCGGACAGGGCGAGGAAGACCCAGTACTTC
CDR3: CASSPDRARKTQYF

V: TRBV20-1
size: few
D: TRBD2
J: TRBJ2-3
length: 17
DNA: TGCAGTGCTAGAGAACTGGGACTAGTCGTACGGACAGATACGCAGTATTTT
CDR3: CSARELGLVVRTDTQYF

V: TRBV7-6
size: -
D: -
J: TRBJ2-3
length: 14
DNA: TGTGCCAGCAGCCGCCTAAGGGGGGGAGATACGCAGTATTTT
CDR3: CASSRLRGGDTQYF

V: TRBV24-1
size: -
D: -
J: TRBJ1-1
length: 13
DNA: TGTGCCACCACCGGCCCAGGGAACACTGAAGCTTTCTTT
CDR3: CATTGPGNTEAFF

V: TRBV18
size: few
D: TRBD2
J: TRBJ2-5
length: 14
DNA: TGTGCCAGCTCACCCTTGACTAGCGGAGAGACCCAGTACTTC
CDR3: CASSPLTSGETQYF

V: TRBV20-1
size: -
D: -
J: TRBJ2-5
length: 16
DNA: TGCAGTGCTAGCCCGGTAGGGGGGGCCTACCAAGAGACCCAGTACTTC
CDR3: CSASPVGGAYQETQYF

V: TRBV7-6
size: -
D: TRBD1
J: TRBJ2-5
length: 16
DNA: TGTGCCAGCAGCTTAGGAGGGGGAGACAGGGTTGAGACCCAGTACTTC
CDR3: CASSLGGGDRVETQYF

V: TRBV6-1
size: -
D: TRBD1
J: TRBJ1-2
length: 14
DNA: TGTGCCAGCAGGCCGGGACAGAGCACATATGGCTACACCTTC
CDR3: CASRPGQSTYGYTF

V: TRBV7-9
size: -
D: -
J: TRBJ2-3
length: 16
DNA: TGTGCCAGCAGCTTAGGGGCCGAACTCCTCACAGATACGCAGTATTTT
CDR3: CASSLGAELLTDTQYF

V: TRBV21-1
size: once
D: -
J: TRBJ2-1
length: 12
DNA: TGTGCCAGCAGGCCCCCAGGGAATGAGCAGTTCTTC
CDR3: CASRPPGNEQFF

V: TRBV30
size: -
D: TRBD2
J: TRBJ2-1
length: 16
DNA: TGTGCCTGGAGTAACCCAACTAGCGGGGGAAACAATGAGCAGTTCTTC
CDR3: CAWSNPTSGGNNEQFF

V: TRBV6-4
size: once
D: TRBD2
J: TRBJ2-3
length: 13
DNA: TGTGCCAGCAGCGGGGGGGCTACAGATACGCAGTATTTT
CDR3: CASSGGATDTQYF

V: TRBV6-1
size: few
D: TRBD1
J: TRBJ2-7
length: 14
DNA: TGTGCCAGCAGCCGGGACAGGGAATTCGTCGAGCAGTACTTC
CDR3: CASSRDREFVEQYF

V: TRBV21-1
size: once
D: -
J: TRBJ2-1
length: 13
DNA: TGTGCCAGCAGAGGGTGGGAGGTCGGTGAGCAGTTCTTC
CDR3: CASRGWEVGEQFF

V: TRBV4-2
size: few
D: -
J: TRBJ1-2
length: 15
DNA: TGTGCCAGCAGCCAAGATTTGGGAGGGGACTATGGCTACACCTTC
CDR3: CASSQDLGGDYGYTF

V: TRBV7-2
size: -
D: -
J: TRBJ2-3
length: 14
DNA: TGTGCCAGCAGCTTAGACTCGAGCACAGATACGCAGTATTTT
CDR3: CASSLDSSTDTQYF

V: TRBV9
size: -
D: TRBD1
J: TRBJ2-2
length: 14
DNA: TGTGCCAGCGGACAGGGGGGAGACACCGGGGAGCTGTTTTTT
CDR3: CASGQGGDTGELFF

V: TRBV6-5
size: -
D: TRBD1
J: TRBJ2-1
length: 16
DNA: TGTGCCAGCAGTTACTTAGGTCAGGGGGCCTACAATGAGCAGTTCTTC
CDR3: CASSYLGQGAYNEQFF